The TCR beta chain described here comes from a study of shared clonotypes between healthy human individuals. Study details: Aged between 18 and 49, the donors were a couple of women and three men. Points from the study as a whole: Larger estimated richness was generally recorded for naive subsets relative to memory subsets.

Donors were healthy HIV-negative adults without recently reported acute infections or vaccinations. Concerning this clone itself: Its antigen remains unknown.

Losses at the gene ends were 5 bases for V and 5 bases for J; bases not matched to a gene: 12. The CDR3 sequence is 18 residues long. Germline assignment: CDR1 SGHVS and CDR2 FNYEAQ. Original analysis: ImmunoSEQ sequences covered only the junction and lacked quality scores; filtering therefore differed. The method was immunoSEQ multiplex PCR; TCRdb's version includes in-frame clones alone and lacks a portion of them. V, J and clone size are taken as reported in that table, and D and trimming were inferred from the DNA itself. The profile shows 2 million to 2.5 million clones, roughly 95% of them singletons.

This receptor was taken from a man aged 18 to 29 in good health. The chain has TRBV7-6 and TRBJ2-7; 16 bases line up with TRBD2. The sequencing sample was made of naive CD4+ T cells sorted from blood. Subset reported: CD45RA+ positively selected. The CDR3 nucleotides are TGTGCCAGCAGCCCGGGACTAGCGGGAGGGGCCACAAAGGACGAGCAGTACTTC. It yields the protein CASSPGLAGGATKDEQYF.